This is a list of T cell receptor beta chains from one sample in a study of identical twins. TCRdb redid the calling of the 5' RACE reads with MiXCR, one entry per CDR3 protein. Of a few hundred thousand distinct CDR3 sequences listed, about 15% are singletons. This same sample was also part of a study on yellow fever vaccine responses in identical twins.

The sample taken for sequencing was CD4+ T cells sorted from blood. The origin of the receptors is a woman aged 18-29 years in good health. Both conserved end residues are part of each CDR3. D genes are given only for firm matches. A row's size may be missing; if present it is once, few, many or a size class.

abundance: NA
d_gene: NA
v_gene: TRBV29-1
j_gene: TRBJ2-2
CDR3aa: CSVATLTGNTGELFF
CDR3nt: TGCAGCGTTGCGACTTTGACAGGGAACACCGGGGAGCTGTTTTTT

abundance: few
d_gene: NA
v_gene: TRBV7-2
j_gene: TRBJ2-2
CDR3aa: CASSLYWTGELFF
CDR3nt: TGTGCCAGCAGCTTATACTGGACCGGGGAGCTGTTTTTT

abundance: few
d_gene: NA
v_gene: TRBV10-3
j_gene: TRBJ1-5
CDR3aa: CAISTQGDQPQHF
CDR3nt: TGTGCCATCAGCACACAGGGAGATCAGCCCCAGCATTTT

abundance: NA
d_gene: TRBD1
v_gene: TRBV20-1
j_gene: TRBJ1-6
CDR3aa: CSARVQGGIDSPLHF
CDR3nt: TGCAGTGCTAGAGTGCAGGGGGGAATCGATTCACCCCTCCACTTT

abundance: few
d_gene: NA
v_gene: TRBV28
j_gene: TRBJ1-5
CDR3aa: CASTKMGGLQPQHF
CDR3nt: TGTGCCAGCACAAAGATGGGCGGGTTGCAGCCCCAGCATTTT

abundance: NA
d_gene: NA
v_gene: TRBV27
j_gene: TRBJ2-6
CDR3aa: CASSFLSSGANVLTF
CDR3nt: TGTGCCAGCAGTTTCCTCAGCTCTGGGGCCAACGTCCTGACTTTC

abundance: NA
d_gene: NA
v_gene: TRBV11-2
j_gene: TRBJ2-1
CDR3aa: CASSLSLGHGYNEQFF
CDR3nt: TGTGCCAGCAGCTTGTCACTAGGCCATGGCTACAATGAGCAGTTCTTC

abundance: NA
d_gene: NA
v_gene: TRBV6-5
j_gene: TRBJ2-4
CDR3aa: CASSYSGSLAKNIQYF
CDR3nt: TGTGCCAGCAGTTACTCGGGGAGTCTAGCCAAAAACATTCAGTACTTC

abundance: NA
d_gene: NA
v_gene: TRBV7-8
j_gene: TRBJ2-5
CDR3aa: CASSPGPNLGETQYF
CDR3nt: TGTGCCAGCAGCCCTGGACCTAATCTAGGGGAGACCCAGTACTTC

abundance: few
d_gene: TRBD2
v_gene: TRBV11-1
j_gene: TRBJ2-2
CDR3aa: CASTLELAGTGELFF
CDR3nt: TGTGCCAGCACCCTGGAGCTAGCGGGGACCGGGGAGCTGTTTTTT

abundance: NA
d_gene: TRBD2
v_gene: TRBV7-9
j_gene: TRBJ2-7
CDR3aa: CASSSGTSGMISYEQYF
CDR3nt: TGTGCCAGCAGCTCGGGGACTAGCGGGATGATCTCCTACGAGCAGTACTTC

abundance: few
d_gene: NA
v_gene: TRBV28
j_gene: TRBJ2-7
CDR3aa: CASSKGTYYEQYF
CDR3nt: TGTGCCAGCAGTAAAGGGACTTACTACGAGCAGTACTTC

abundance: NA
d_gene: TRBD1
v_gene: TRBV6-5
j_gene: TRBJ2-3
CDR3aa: CASSYGTGKSSTDTQYF
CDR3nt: TGTGCCAGCAGTTACGGGACAGGGAAAAGTAGCACAGATACGCAGTATTTT

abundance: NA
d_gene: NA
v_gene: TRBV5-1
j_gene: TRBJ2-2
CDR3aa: CASSPRGNTNTGELFF
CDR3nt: TGCGCCAGCAGCCCCCGGGGGAATACGAACACCGGGGAGCTGTTTTTT

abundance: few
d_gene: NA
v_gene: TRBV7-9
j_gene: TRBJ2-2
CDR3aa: CASPSALNTGELFF
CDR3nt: TGTGCCAGCCCCTCAGCCCTGAACACCGGGGAGCTGTTTTTT